This T cell receptor beta chain originates from a study of identical twins (dated by TCRdb to between 2015 and 2016). Looking at the study overall: To test whether fetal clonotypes persist, this study deep-sequenced TCR alpha and beta repertoires from monozygotic twins, from unrelated adults of various ages, and from cord blood. To rule out contamination, the twin experiments were replicated at different times with different library preparation protocols. Overall study outcomes, separate from this receptor: In beta out-of-frame sequences, excess twin sharing was weaker, because having fewer shared sequences lowered the signal-to-noise ratio. Abundant cord blood beta clonotypes carried fewer insertions; young adult naive repertoires showed a weaker similar trend, while memory repertoires showed none. Compared with coincidental sharing between unrelated individuals, an excess of low generation-probability sequences was observed among out-of-frame TCR alpha sequences shared between twins. In monozygotic twins, recombination models systematically underestimated out-of-frame TCR alpha sharing, but the models matched the sharing seen between unrelated individuals. Invariant T cells such as MAIT and iNKT could partly confound zero-insertion analyses, though diverse VJ usage argued against this for most clonotypes. Because the same donors could not be followed over many years, the conclusions depended on cross-sectional statistical analysis.

The CDR3 measures 14 amino acids from cysteine to phenylalanine. Kept here is only the CDR3 DNA, which spans 42 bases and is read in frame from base 1. Trimming removed 4 bases from V and 5 bases from J; the gene matches leave 7 bases unexplained. According to the germline V gene, CDR1 reads SQVTM and CDR2 reads ANQGSEA. The library came from 5' RACE. Instrument on record: Illumina HiSeq 2000. A universal primer binding site was introduced by template switching, and a unique molecular identifier was present in the final cDNA, enabling accurate counting of TCR cDNA molecules. First-strand cDNA for TCR alpha and beta chains was synthesized from specific primers in the conserved constant-segment region. To control for contamination, every cDNA library carried two barcodes: a SMART-Mk sample barcode plus Illumina barcodes. Two successive PCR steps introduced TruSeq adapter sequences along with Illumina sample barcodes. TCR alpha and beta cDNA libraries were sequenced on the Illumina HiSeq platform with custom primers. The study's own analysis went as follows. MiGEC was used to process raw reads and extract unique molecular identifiers, and MiXCR was used to find CDR3 positions. For each individual, recombination models were inferred using an EM algorithm with the repgenHMM and IGoR tools. The tcR package in R was used for shared clonotype analysis, with sharing normalized by the product of cloneset sizes. To study raw recombination free of thymic and clonal selection effects, out-of-frame nonproductive sequences were analyzed. The raw public data were reprocessed by TCRdb itself: fastp quality trimming at Q25, MiXCR clonotype calling, in-frame beta chains only. Entries are consolidated by CDR3 protein sequence, retaining the most common genes and DNA. The V and J calls and clone size are TCRdb's, not the authors'. A total of about 690,000 distinct CDR3 sequences appear in this sample, 21% of them only once. The top ten clones comprise roughly 4% of the sample.

Turning to this clonotype: What antigen it recognizes has not been identified. Per-nucleotide qualities are absent, and no much larger clonotype sits a single base away.

Only healthy Caucasian donors were included. The twin cohort comprised three pairs of female monozygotic twins, all aged roughly 18 to 29 years. The RNA used for TCR libraries was isolated from peripheral blood mononuclear cells. These records were also assigned to another study, of T cells expressing NK-cell markers. As the second paper documents: TCR beta-chain repertoires were profiled in sorted CD3+CD56+NKG2C+, CD3+CD56+NKG2C- and CD3+CD56-NKG2C+ T-cell subsets from several donors. Seven of the eight sequenced donors were HCMV-seropositive and one was HCMV-seronegative. In several experiments an anti-gammadeltaTCR antibody was added to restrict sorting to alphabetaTCR-expressing T cells. For five or six donors, the dominant CD3+CD56+NKG2C+ clonotypes were among the top 10 CD8+ clonotypes and accounted for roughly 1.0-7.5% of CD8+ T cells. Those dominant clonotypes were again the most abundant among CD3+CD56-NKG2C+ cells in a few donors, at roughly 25-65%. Whether the expanded NKG2C-expressing T cell clones were specific for HCMV antigens remained unclear. All eight donors whose samples were sequenced were randomly selected healthy volunteers, three of them men and five women. A commercial ELISA kit detecting HCMV-specific IgG in serum was used to determine HCMV serostatus. For several donors, bulk peripheral blood T-cell repertoires were also sequenced from unsorted PBMC. MIGEC was used to demultiplex reads and group the reads by UMI, and MiTCR was used to assemble and quantify clonotypes. To exclude erroneous sequences, any TCR cDNA sequence not supported by at least two reads was discarded. The tcR package was used for downstream repertoire analysis, and clonotypes were matched across fractions by CDR3 nucleotide sequence plus V segment. VDJmatch was used to annotate antigen specificity against VDJdb, with one amino acid substitution in CDR3 permitted.

This receptor was identified in a woman between 18 and 29 years old in good health. Sequenced: PBMCs. Recombination connected TRBV29-1 to TRBJ2-3, with 9 bases aligning to TRBD2. The CDR3 in this case is CSVATGTSQDTQYF. The sequenced DNA: TGCAGCGTTGCTACCGGGACTAGCCAAGATACGCAGTATTTT.